The 27 T cell receptor beta chains below all came from one sample that was sequenced in a study of CD8 T cells in ankylosing spondylitis. TCRdb redid the calling of the 5' RACE reads with MiXCR, one entry per CDR3 protein. Of over 110,000 distinct CDR3 sequences in the sample, roughly 7.7% are singletons; the top ten hold approximately 6.8%. What was sequenced was synovial fluid, either unsorted or a sorted T cell fraction (not recorded which). The receptors here all came from a male donor with ankylosing spondylitis.

This clonotype was seen only a few times. V and J are TRBV24-1 and TRBJ1-2; D is perhaps TRBD1 (6 bases). This CDR3 region has 14 residues. V was cut by 4 bases and J by 9 bases, with 17 bases left in between. Germline lookup yields CDR1 KGHDR and CDR2 SFDVKD. CDR3 DNA sequence: TGTGCCACCAGTGACACCGGGACACAGATAAGCTACACCTTC. This encodes CATSDTGTQISYTF.

This sequence joins TRBV7-9 and TRBJ2-1, with 13 bases identical to TRBD2. The CDR3 loop spans 13 amino acids. CDR1 and CDR2 (germline): SEHNR, FQNEAQ (reference sequence). Trimming removed 8 bases from V and 7 bases from J; junction bases left unmatched: 2. CDR3 protein: CASRLAGGNEQFF. The CDR3 DNA reads TGTGCCAGCCGACTAGCGGGAGGTAATGAGCAGTTCTTC.

There are a few counts of this clonotype. V gene TRBV12-3 or TRBV12-4 combines with J gene TRBJ2-7; TRBD1 aligns across 8 bases. The trim removed 5 bases at V and 0 bases at J, leaving 6 bases unmatched. This CDR3 contains 15 residues. The CDR3: CASSPRQGFSYEQYF. DNA of the CDR3: TGTGCCAGCAGTCCCAGACAGGGGTTCTCCTACGAGCAGTACTTC.

This clonotype appeared a few times. The CDR3 sequence is CASTLRGAWSTEAFF. The CDR3, as DNA: TGTGCCAGCACCCTTAGGGGAGCCTGGAGCACTGAAGCTTTCTTT. The genes are TRBV7-2 and TRBJ1-1; TRBD1 might be the D (5 bases). The CDR3 sequence is 15 residues long. The germline V gene has CDR1 SGHTA and CDR2 FQGNSA. V was cut by 7 bases and J by 4 bases, with 19 bases left in between.

This clonotype showed up just a few times. V usage is TRBV28 and J usage is TRBJ1-1; D is undetermined. The CDR3 runs 13 residues. The germline V gene encodes CDR1 MDHEN and CDR2 SYDVKM. Trimming shortened V by 4 bases and J by 6 bases, and 12 bases separated the two germline ends. The CDR3 spells CASSSPGVAEAFF. CDR3 DNA sequence: TGTGCCAGCAGTTCACCTGGCGTGGCTGAAGCTTTCTTT.

This clonotype appeared many times. The chain carries TRBV25-1 and TRBJ2-7, with 7 bases matching TRBD2. With 1 base clipped from V and 2 bases from J, the junction kept 14 bases outside the gene matches. There are 18 residues in the CDR3. Germline lookup yields CDR1 MGHDK and CDR2 SYGVNS. Here the CDR3 DNA reads TGTGCCAGCAGTGAATTTCTGGGGGGAATCGGGGGGACCTACGAGCAGTACTTC. It yields the protein CASSEFLGGIGGTYEQYF.

The rearrangement joins TRBV20-1 to TRBJ2-1, with D perhaps assigned TRBD1 or TRBD2 (5 bases each). Trimming stripped 6 bases from V and 0 bases from J, with 15 bases between. Germline V gene lookup returns CDR1 DFQATT and CDR2 SNEGSKA (reference sequence). The CDR3 has 15 amino acids. This CDR3 is CSAPNRRSSYNEQFF. The CDR3 DNA reads as TGCAGTGCACCGAACAGGAGGAGCTCCTACAATGAGCAGTTCTTC.

This clonotype came up many times. This chain links TRBV7-3 with TRBJ1-1; D is ambiguous. This CDR3 comprises 14 residues. Trimming pared 3 bases from V and 4 bases from J, leaving 12 bases between. Germline V CDR1 and CDR2: SGHTA, FQGTGA. CDR3 protein: CASSFRPPGTEAFF. DNA of the CDR3: TGTGCCAGCAGCTTTCGCCCCCCAGGCACTGAAGCTTTCTTT.

At least ten counts were recorded for this clonotype. The CDR3 here is CASSFENTIYF. CDR3 coding DNA: TGCGCCAGCAGCTTCGAAAACACCATATATTTT. The gene calls are TRBV5-1 and TRBJ1-3; no definite D call. Trimming took 2 bases from V and 6 from J, leaving 3 bases between them. Germline V gene lookup returns CDR1 SGHRS and CDR2 YFSETQ. The length of the CDR3 is 11 residues.

This clonotype has a handful of counts. V is TRBV7-2 and J is TRBJ1-4; 8 bases fit TRBD1. The CDR3 loop spans 15 amino acids. Germline V gene data show CDR1 as SGHTA and CDR2 as FQGNSA. Trimming took 5 bases from V and 4 from J; bases not matched to a gene: 6. In nucleotides, the CDR3 is TGTGCCAGCAGCCCCGGACAGGGCCTTAATGAAAAACTGTTTTTT. Translation gives CASSPGQGLNEKLFF. The whole variable domain, filled in from reference TRBV7-2 and TRBJ1-4, reads GAGVSQSPSNKVTEKGKDVELRCDPISGHTALYWYRQSLGQGLEFLIYFQGNSAPDKSGLPSDRFSAERTGGSVSTLTIQRTQQEDSAVYLCASSPGQGLNEKLFFGSGTQLSVL.

V usage is TRBV4-3 and J usage is TRBJ2-5; a weak D match, TRBD1 (5 bases). This CDR3 spans 15 amino acids. V gave up 4 bases and J gave up 2 bases, with 14 bases separating them. Germline lookup yields CDR1 LGHNA and CDR2 YSLEER. This chain's CDR3 is CASSPGASVQETQYF. CDR3 DNA: TGCGCCAGCAGCCCTGGGGCTAGTGTTCAAGAGACCCAGTACTTC.

This clonotype appeared many times. This chain uses TRBV5-1 with TRBJ1-6; D might be TRBD1 (5 bases). Looked up from germline, CDR1 is SGHRS and CDR2 is YFSETQ. The CDR3 runs to 15 residues. The V end was cut by 0 bases, the J end by 6 bases, with 10 bases between. The chain's CDR3 is CASSLDQGFNSPLHF. DNA of the CDR3: TGCGCCAGCAGCTTGGATCAGGGCTTTAATTCACCCCTCCACTTT.

This clonotype was seen at least ten times. This chain uses TRBV7-3 with TRBJ2-5; D is undetermined. The CDR3 spans 13 residues. V was shortened by 3 bases and J by 1 base, with 6 bases between the two germline ends. Germline-derived CDR1 and CDR2 are SGHTA and FQGTGA. Here the CDR3 DNA reads TGTGCCAGCAGCTTGGGTAGCCAAGAGACCCAGTACTTC. This encodes CASSLGSQETQYF. Looking up the rest from reference TRBV7-3 and TRBJ2-5 gives the full variable domain: GAGVSQTPSNKVTEKGKYVELRCDPISGHTALYWYRQSLGQGPEFLIYFQGTGAADDSGLPNDRFFAVRPEGSVSTLKIQRTERGDSAVYLCASSLGSQETQYFGPGTRLLVL.

This clonotype was observed at least ten times. The chain joins TRBV28 to TRBJ2-7; 7 bases match TRBD2. J gave up 0 bases and V 9 bases, and 8 bases lay outside the gene matches. CDR1 is MDHEN, CDR2 SYDVKM, per germline. This CDR3 has 14 residues. The CDR3 region is CASQRGGSSYEQYF. As DNA, the CDR3 is TGTGCCAGTCAAAGGGGCGGGAGCTCCTACGAGCAGTACTTC.

This clonotype was detected ten times or more. CDR3 amino acids: CASSPAGGPADEQYF. CDR3 sequence (DNA): TGTGCCAGCTCACCGGCAGGGGGACCAGCTGACGAGCAGTACTTC. The rearrangement uses TRBV18 and TRBJ2-7; TRBD1 matches 7 bases. Germline values: CDR1 KGHSH, CDR2 LQKENI. This CDR3 is 15 amino acids long. The V segment lost 3 bases and the J segment 5 bases; nucleotides outside the gene matches: 10.

The rearrangement uses TRBV14 and TRBJ2-7, with TRBD2 matching over 8 bases. This CDR3 is built from 15 residues. The germline V gene encodes CDR1 SGHDN and CDR2 FVKESK. Unmatched junction bases numbered 8, after V lost 4 bases and J lost 3 bases. This CDR3 reads CASSPEAGVVYEQYF. The CDR3 nucleotides read TGTGCCAGCAGCCCCGAAGCGGGAGTGGTCTACGAGCAGTACTTC.

This clonotype was counted between two and nine times. The V call is TRBV28, the J call TRBJ2-7; D may be TRBD1 or TRBD2 (5 bases each). CDR3 length equals 14 residues. The germline V and J ends were trimmed by 6 bases and 2 bases, with 14 bases remaining between them. Germline CDR1 and CDR2: MDHEN and SYDVKM. CDR3: CASRGVAETYEQYF. CDR3 DNA: TGTGCCAGCAGGGGGGTGGCAGAGACCTACGAGCAGTACTTC. The whole variable domain, filled in from reference TRBV28 and TRBJ2-7, reads DVKVTQSSRYLVKRTGEKVFLECVQDMDHENMFWYRQDPGLGLRLIYFSYDVKMKEKGDIPEGYSVSREKKERFSLILESASTNQTSMYLCASRGVAETYEQYFGPGTRLTVT.

The rearrangement uses TRBV7-6 and TRBJ1-3; D remains ambiguous. The CDR3 is 16 amino acids. CDR1 and CDR2 from the germline V gene are SGHVS and FNYEAQ. The V gene lost 0 bases and the J gene lost 0 bases, with 9 bases spanning the gap. The CDR3 spells CASSLARRSSGNTIYF. CDR3 coding DNA: TGTGCCAGCAGCTTAGCGAGGCGGAGCTCTGGAAACACCATATATTTT.

The sample holds many counts of this clonotype. V and J are TRBV29-1 and TRBJ2-1, with unresolved D. Between the trimmed V and J ends, which lost 5 bases and 11 bases, there was a span of 16 bases. The V gene's germline CDR1 is SQVTM and CDR2 ANQGSEA. The CDR3 sequence is 12 residues long. The CDR3 sequence is CSVWSAGLKQFF. In DNA form, the CDR3 reads TGCAGCGTTTGGTCGGCCGGGCTAAAGCAGTTCTTC.

This clonotype was recorded at least ten times. V is TRBV6-1 and J is TRBJ2-4, with 15 bases that match TRBD2. V was pared by 4 bases and J by 8 bases, with 6 bases of the junction left unmatched. Germline V CDR1 and CDR2: MNHNS, SASEGT. This CDR3 is 16 amino acids long. The CDR3 sequence is CASSGTSGGARDIQYF. CDR3 sequence (DNA): TGTGCCAGCAGTGGGACTAGCGGGGGGGCAAGGGACATTCAGTACTTC.

This clonotype has at least ten counts. The chain couples TRBV29-1 to TRBJ1-4; TRBD1 agrees at 7 bases. CDR3 length: 14 residues. The V and J ends lost 7 bases and 0 bases, in that order; junction bases with no gene match: 5. Germline V gene sequence: CDR1 SQVTM, CDR2 ANQGSEA. The CDR3 DNA follows: TGCAGCGCGATAGACAGGGCAACTAATGAAAAACTGTTTTTT. It yields the protein CSAIDRATNEKLFF.

The table lists this clonotype with many counts. V usage is TRBV29-1 and J usage is TRBJ2-5, with 7 nucleotides matching TRBD2. With 8 bases clipped from V and 5 bases from J, the junction kept 8 bases outside the gene matches. The CDR3 covers 12 residues. CDR1 is SQVTM and CDR2 is ANQGSEA in the germline V gene. The CDR3 sequence: CSSRLGGETQYF. CDR3 DNA sequence: TGCAGCTCTCGACTGGGGGGGGAGACCCAGTACTTC.

This clonotype was seen more than once but under ten times. The chain joins TRBV5-1 to TRBJ1-4; TRBD1 aligns across 7 bases. V was pared by 4 bases and J by 11 bases, with 14 bases of the junction left unmatched. In germline, CDR1 is SGHRS, CDR2 YFSETQ. The CDR3 loop spans 15 amino acids. The CDR3 coding sequence is TGCGCCAGCAGCCCGGATACAGGGGATTTGGGGAAACTGTTTTTT. Its translation is CASSPDTGDLGKLFF.

This clonotype was counted a few times. The V and J genes are TRBV12-3 or TRBV12-4 and TRBJ2-2; D unclear. V shed 6 bases and J shed 3 bases, with 5 bases lying between them. There are 12 residues in the CDR3. The chain's CDR3 is CASSRDTGELFF. The CDR3 region has the DNA TGTGCCAGCAGCCGGGACACCGGGGAGCTGTTTTTT.

This CDR3 is CASSPRTEKLFF. The CDR3 bases are TGTGCCAGCAGTCCTAGAACAGAAAAACTGTTTTTT. This chain joins TRBV28 and TRBJ1-4; unclear D gene. CDR1 is MDHEN, CDR2 SYDVKM, per germline. With 5 bases removed from V and 8 bases from J, the gap between germline ends came to 9 bases. CDR3 length equals 12 residues. Together with reference TRBV28 and TRBJ1-4, the CDR3 gives the full variable domain: DVKVTQSSRYLVKRTGEKVFLECVQDMDHENMFWYRQDPGLGLRLIYFSYDVKMKEKGDIPEGYSVSREKKERFSLILESASTNQTSMYLCASSPRTEKLFFGSGTQLSVL.

J is TRBJ2-2 and V is TRBV20-1; the D gene is possibly TRBD2 (5 bases). The V end was cut by 7 bases, the J end by 4 bases, with 16 bases between. CDR3 size: 14 residues. CDR1 and CDR2 (germline): DFQATT, SNEGSKA (reference sequence). This chain's CDR3 is CSVGHPRGTGELFF. The DNA for the CDR3 is TGCAGTGTCGGTCACCCACGGGGCACCGGGGAGCTGTTTTTT.

This clonotype was observed a few times. V and J are TRBV19 and TRBJ2-7; D call uncertain. Looked up from germline, CDR1 is LNHDA and CDR2 is SQIVND (reference sequence). The CDR3 totals 14 residues. V was clipped by 9 bases and J by 0 bases, with 15 bases between them. DNA for the CDR3: TGTGCCAGCAAACCGGCTGTCAGCTCCTACGAGCAGTACTTC. Translating gives CASKPAVSSYEQYF.